Listed below are T cell receptor beta chains from one sample, sequenced in a study of cytomegalovirus exposure and HLA in healthy donors. TCRdb's copy holds only in-frame clones and misses some; the assay was immunoSEQ multiplex PCR. This sample yields around 150,000 clones, of which approximately 80% are seen a single time; roughly 1.8% belongs to the top ten. The material sequenced was PBMCs. The receptors come from a woman between 40 and 55 years old in good health and CMV-seronegative. The CDR3 runs from the conserved cysteine through the conserved F or W. Each record gives: J gene, clone size, D gene, V gene, CDR3 DNA, CDR3 protein. A D gene is named only where the DNA matches it firmly. Some rows have no size entry. The others give once, few or many, or a class for an expanded clone.

TRBJ1-2 | once | TRBD1 | TRBV11-2 | TGTGCCAGCAGCCGCGACAGGGAGGCGGGCTACACCTTC | CASSRDREAGYTF
TRBJ2-1 | . | TRBD2 | TRBV4-1 | TGCGCCAGCAGCGACCTAGCGGGAGGATACAATGAGCAGTTCTTC | CASSDLAGGYNEQFF
TRBJ1-1 | . | TRBD1 | TRBV6-5 | TGTGCCAGCAGTGTCGACAGGGCGGACACTGAAGCTTTCTTT | CASSVDRADTEAFF
TRBJ2-7 | . | TRBD2 | TRBV7-6 | TGTGCCAGCAGCTCATCACTAGCGGGAGGTACCTACGAGCAGTACTTC | CASSSSLAGGTYEQYF
TRBJ2-2 | . | TRBD1 | TRBV4-1 | TGCGCCAGCAGCATAAGACAGGGCTACACCGGGGAGCTGTTTTTT | CASSIRQGYTGELFF
TRBJ2-7 | once | . | TRBV5-1 | TGCGCCAGCAGCTTTCGACAGCCGGGCTACGAGCAGTACTTC | CASSFRQPGYEQYF
TRBJ1-1 | few | TRBD1 | TRBV7-6 | TGTGCCAGCAGCTTGGGGACAGCCAACACTGAAGCTTTCTTT | CASSLGTANTEAFF
TRBJ2-5 | . | . | TRBV6-6 | TGTGCCAGCGGCCAGCGGGTTGAGACCCAGTACTTC | CASGQRVETQYF
TRBJ1-1 | few | TRBD1 | TRBV10-3 | TGTGCCATCAGGAGGGCAGGGGGCATGACTGAAGCTTTCTTT | CAIRRAGGMTEAFF
TRBJ1-4 | . | . | TRBV29-1 | TGCAGCGTTGAGGTTGGGCCAACTAATGAAAAACTGTTTTTT | CSVEVGPTNEKLFF
TRBJ1-2 | . | . | TRBV7-6 | TGTGCCAGCAGCTCCGGTGGGCAGGGCTATGGCTACACCTTC | CASSSGGQGYGYTF
TRBJ1-2 | . | TRBD1 | TRBV5-4 | TGTGCCAGCAGCCGACAGGGCGAAGCGAATGGCTACACCTTC | CASSRQGEANGYTF
TRBJ1-1 | . | . | TRBV5-1 | TGCGCCAGCAACCCGGACTCCATGAACACTGAAGCTTTCTTT | CASNPDSMNTEAFF
TRBJ2-1 | . | TRBD2 | TRBV5-1 | TGCGCCAGCAGCTTAGGGGCTAGCGGGAGCAATGAGCAGTTCTTC | CASSLGASGSNEQFF
TRBJ1-2 | . | TRBD1 | TRBV14 | TGTGCCAGCAGCATCCGGGACAGGGGCTATGGCTACACCTTC | CASSIRDRGYGYTF
TRBJ1-1 | . | . | TRBV11-3 | TGTGCCAGCAGCTTGGACGGGGAGAACACTGAAGCTTTCTTT | CASSLDGENTEAFF
TRBJ2-3 | . | TRBD2 | TRBV7-8 | TGTGCCAGCAGCAACCCGGGGGGGGACACAGATACGCAGTATTTT | CASSNPGGDTDTQYF
TRBJ2-7 | . | . | TRBV5-1 | TGCGCCAGCAGCACCGGGTTCCACTCCTACGAGCAGTACTTC | CASSTGFHSYEQYF
TRBJ1-2 | . | . | TRBV6-5 | TGTGCCAGCAGACCCTTCTACGGGTTCAACTATGGCTACACCTTC | CASRPFYGFNYGYTF
TRBJ2-7 | . | TRBD2 | TRBV6-4 | TGTGCCAGCAGTCCTAGCGGCAGCCACGAGCAGTACTTC | CASSPSGSHEQYF